Listed below are T cell receptor beta chains from one sample, sequenced in a study of blood T cell repertoires in COVID-19. Generated by immunoSEQ multiplex PCR, the TCRdb table keeps only in-frame clones and is missing some. The repertoire holds around 150,000 clones, with 81% as singletons. Sequencing input: peripheral blood. These receptors were taken from a woman aged 60-70 years with active or convalescent COVID-19. Both conserved end residues are part of each CDR3. A D gene is named only where the DNA matches it firmly. A row's size may be missing; if present it is once, few, many or a size class.

>TRBD1|.|TRBJ2-5|TRBV23-1
CASSQWIRDRGGETQYF
TGCGCCAGCAGTCAATGGATCCGGGACAGGGGTGGGGAGACCCAGTACTTC
>.|few|TRBJ2-7|TRBV30
CAWSLTRDEQYF
TGTGCCTGGAGTCTTACCAGGGACGAGCAGTACTTC
>TRBD2|.|TRBJ2-1|TRBV29-1
CSVRTSGGYNEQFF
TGCAGCGTTCGGACTAGCGGGGGGTACAATGAGCAGTTCTTC
>.|.|TRBJ2-2|TRBV20-1
CSARHGELFF
TGCAGTGCTAGACACGGGGAGCTGTTTTTT
>.|.|TRBJ2-3|TRBV19
CASSLGPPREDTQYF
TGTGCCAGTAGTCTTGGCCCCCCGCGGGAAGATACGCAGTATTTT
>TRBD2|.|TRBJ2-7|TRBV7-8
CASSFWLAGGSSYEQYF
TGTGCCAGCAGCTTTTGGCTAGCGGGTGGCAGCTCCTACGAGCAGTACTTC
>.|few|TRBJ1-2|TRBV3-1/TRBV3-2
CASSPFRDFRLGYTF
TGTGCCAGCAGTCCCTTCCGGGACTTCAGGCTTGGCTACACCTTC
>.|.|TRBJ1-6|TRBV7-3
CASSLTRDSPLHF
TGTGCCAGCAGCTTAACCCGGGATTCACCCCTCCACTTT
>TRBD1|.|TRBJ1-2|TRBV28
CASSFRGPGGYTF
TGTGCCAGCAGTTTCAGGGGGCCGGGTGGCTACACCTTC
>.|few|TRBJ1-1|TRBV19
CASKMQGRYTEAFF
TGTGCCAGTAAGATGCAGGGCCGTTACACTGAAGCTTTCTTT
>TRBD1|.|TRBJ1-5|TRBV27
CASRSGQGINQPQHF
TGTGCCAGCAGATCGGGACAGGGGATCAATCAGCCCCAGCATTTT
>TRBD1|.|TRBJ1-3|TRBV7-6
CASSLVPGDSGNTIYF
TGTGCCAGCAGCTTAGTCCCAGGGGACAGTGGAAACACCATATATTTT
>.|few|TRBJ1-1|TRBV2
CASSFGFNTEAFF
TGTGCCAGCAGTTTCGGGTTTAACACTGAAGCTTTCTTT
>TRBD1|.|TRBJ1-2|TRBV6-5
CASGKGQGLIGYTF
TGTGCCAGCGGGAAGGGACAGGGATTGATCGGCTACACCTTC
>.|.|TRBJ1-1|TRBV4-1
CASSHPGDPNTEAFF
TGCGCCAGCAGCCACCCGGGGGATCCGAACACTGAAGCTTTCTTT
>TRBD2|.|TRBJ2-3|TRBV24-1
CATPTSREGSTDTQYF
TGTGCCACCCCTACGAGCAGGGAGGGAAGCACAGATACGCAGTATTTT
>.|.|TRBJ2-1|TRBV7-6
CASSPRPGENNEQFF
TGTGCCAGCAGCCCCCGGCCTGGGGAGAACAATGAGCAGTTCTTC
>TRBD2|.|TRBJ2-2|TRBV5-4
CASSPRGTSGGKAGELFF
TGTGCCAGCAGCCCCCGTGGGACTAGCGGGGGGAAGGCCGGGGAGCTGTTTTTT
>TRBD1|.|TRBJ2-5|TRBV7-9
CASSFDRARETQYF
TGTGCCAGCAGCTTTGACAGGGCGCGGGAGACCCAGTACTTC
>TRBD1|.|TRBJ1-4|TRBV6-5
CASSYSRDRVEKLFF
TGTGCCAGCAGTTACTCTCGGGACAGGGTTGAAAAACTGTTTTTT
>.|once|TRBJ1-1|TRBV7-8
CASSFTTAPNTEAFF
TGTGCCAGCAGCTTTACAACAGCCCCGAACACTGAAGCTTTCTTT
>.|.|TRBJ1-1|TRBV27
CASSFETTGGTEAFF
TGTGCCAGCAGTTTTGAGACCACGGGGGGCACTGAAGCTTTCTTT
>.|.|TRBJ2-3|TRBV19
CASSDLTGPYTQYF
TGTGCCAGTAGCGACCTTACAGGCCCCTATACGCAGTATTTT
>.|.|TRBJ1-2|TRBV2
CASTLAGGYTF
TGTGCCAGCACCTTAGCTGGGGGCTACACCTTC
>TRBD1|.|TRBJ1-1|TRBV15
CATSIGNAQGTDENTEAFF
TGTGCCACCAGCATTGGGAACGCACAGGGGACCGATGAGAACACTGAAGCTTTCTTT
>TRBD2|.|TRBJ2-3|TRBV19
CASSIRGLAGGTQYF
TGTGCCAGTAGTATCCGGGGACTAGCGGGAGGTACGCAGTATTTT
>.|.|TRBJ2-2|TRBV5-8
CASIQSYMRELFF
TGTGCCAGCATACAGAGCTACATGAGGGAGCTGTTTTTT
>.|few|TRBJ1-2|TRBV29-1
CSVGGGSEGYGYTF
TGCAGCGTTGGTGGAGGGTCAGAAGGCTATGGCTACACCTTC
>TRBD2|.|TRBJ2-1|TRBV18
CASSLIGLAGGRSYNEQFF
TGTGCCAGCTCACTCATAGGACTAGCGGGAGGTAGGTCCTACAATGAGCAGTTCTTC
>TRBD1|.|TRBJ1-2|TRBV13
CASSTDRGNYGYTF
TGTGCCAGCAGCACCGACAGGGGGAACTATGGCTACACCTTC
>.|.|TRBJ2-3|TRBV11-3
CASSLGSRSSTDTQYF
TGTGCCAGCAGCTTAGGCTCGCGGTCTAGCACAGATACGCAGTATTTT
>TRBD1|.|TRBJ1-2|TRBV5-5
CASSFWTGYGYTF
TGTGCCAGCAGCTTTTGGACAGGGTATGGCTACACCTTC
>TRBD2|.|TRBJ2-1|TRBV5-1
CASSFGTSGSSYNEQFF
TGCGCCAGCAGCTTCGGGACTAGCGGGAGCTCCTACAATGAGCAGTTCTTC
>TRBD1|.|TRBJ1-5|TRBV5-1
CASSLNQGDQPQHF
TGCGCCAGCAGCTTGAACCAGGGGGACCAGCCCCAGCATTTT
>.|.|TRBJ2-4|TRBV15
CATSRESQGLAKNIQYF
TGTGCCACCAGCAGAGAATCCCAGGGGCTAGCCAAAAACATTCAGTACTTC
>TRBD1|few|TRBJ2-2|TRBV6-8
CAKPDDRGHANTGELFF
TGTGCCAAACCGGATGACAGGGGGCATGCGAACACCGGGGAGCTGTTTTTT
>TRBD1|.|TRBJ2-2|TRBV5-1
CASRTGGFQNTGELFF
TGCGCCAGTCGGACAGGGGGGTTTCAGAACACCGGGGAGCTGTTTTTT
>TRBD1|.|TRBJ1-6|TRBV19
CASSERTGSSPLHF
TGTGCCAGTAGTGAGAGGACAGGGTCTTCACCCCTCCACTTT
>TRBD2|.|TRBJ2-5|TRBV10-2
CASSQRTSGRLRETQYF
TGCGCCAGCAGTCAACGGACTAGCGGGAGGCTTCGGGAGACCCAGTACTTC
>.|.|TRBJ1-3|TRBV6-5
CASSYARGGYTIYF
TGTGCCAGCAGTTACGCGAGGGGGGGGTACACCATATATTTT
>TRBD1|.|TRBJ2-7|TRBV7-3
CASSPGTGNSYEQYF
TGTGCCAGCAGCCCCGGGACAGGGAACTCCTACGAGCAGTACTTC
>.|.|TRBJ2-3|TRBV18
CASARVTDTQYF
TGTGCCAGCGCACGAGTGACAGATACGCAGTATTTT
>.|.|TRBJ2-4|TRBV5-6
CASSFRGNIQYF
TGTGCCAGCAGCTTCAGGGGAAACATTCAGTACTTC
>TRBD1|.|TRBJ1-1|TRBV7-8
CASSHSDRGGGNTEAFF
TGTGCCAGCAGCCACTCCGACAGGGGTGGAGGAAATACTGAAGCTTTCTTT
>.|.|TRBJ1-5|TRBV28
CASSLLGFQGGNQPQHF
TGTGCCAGCAGTTTATTAGGCTTTCAAGGGGGCAATCAGCCCCAGCATTTT